This T cell receptor (beta chain) is drawn from a study of cytomegalovirus exposure and HLA in healthy donors. Study observations and caveats: Because they were indistinguishable, some V segments, including TRBV6-2 and TRBV6-3, were excluded.

Unrecorded immune exposures were likely, despite nominal health at sampling. With 60 Vbeta and 13 Jbeta primers, the PCR was carried out. Data came from immunoSEQ multiplex PCR; TCRdb stores just in-frame clones and leaves some out. The sample has roughly 100,000 clones, just under 80% seen once. Only a few counts were recorded for this clone. What it binds is unknown. Looked up from germline, CDR1 is MNHNS and CDR2 is SASEGT. V was clipped by 6 bases and J by 3 bases, with 11 bases between them. This CDR3 is 13 amino acids long. The chain uses TRBV6-1 and TRBJ1-1, with TRBD1 as a possible D gene (6 bases). The sample comprised PBMCs. The TCR originated in a man aged 30 to 45 in good health and CMV-seronegative. The CDR3 is CASRQDRDTEAFF. In nucleotides, the CDR3 is TGTGCCAGCAGACAGGACAGAGACACTGAAGCTTTCTTT.